This T cell receptor beta chain was captured by sequencing in a study of blood T cells in healthy people across ages (dated by TCRdb to between 2015 and 2016). About the study as a whole: In model experiments, template switching captured roughly one uniquely barcoded TCR beta cDNA molecule for every two T cells. Using deep sequencing normalized with unique cDNA molecular identifiers, the study measured how TCR beta repertoire diversity changes with age. Four age groups were formed from the donors: young (average roughly 16 years), middle-aged (around 41), aged (approximately 60) and long-lived (82). Donors of different ages were randomly distributed across sequencing lanes to avoid experimental bias. The study analyzed two additional independent replicas of 1 million unique cDNA reads from the same blood draw for two donors, one aged 18 to 29 and one aged 80 or older. Here is what the overall study found, with its caveats: There was a strong correlation between observed TCR beta diversity and the percentage of naive T cells measured by flow cytometry. Donor CMV infection status was unknown, potentially confounding age-related changes in expanded clonotypes. Compared with the aged group, more naive CD4+ T cells, fewer expanded clones and increased TCR diversity were shown by the long-lived group, suggesting age selection. Bulk unsorted PBMC profiling prevented conclusive comparison of naive and antigen-experienced compartments. Observed TCR beta diversity per million T cells fell roughly linearly with age, and a significant reduction was already apparent by age around 44. Estimates of total diversity based on one million sequenced T cells were regarded as lower bounds and as underestimates.

The receptor library was made with 5' RACE. Reads for this sample came from an Illumina HiSeq 2500. The second PCR ran for roughly 7 to 11 cycles and used a J-beta primer mix along with a sample-barcoded 5' primer. A template-switch 5' adaptor carrying 12 random nucleotides introduced a unique molecular identifier onto each TCR beta cDNA molecule. Each sample yielded at least 2.5 million CDR3-containing paired-end reads. First-strand cDNA was synthesized from all RNA with the Mint cDNA synthesis kit, primed by a TRBC-specific oligonucleotide. All cDNA was treated with uracil-DNA glycosylase and then went through a first 18-cycle PCR with the universal primers M1SS and BC2_uni_R. The authors' analysis ran thus. For normalization, 1 million high-quality reads were randomly selected from each sample, with every read carrying a distinct molecular identifier. Reads with shared molecular identifiers were discarded instead of being binned into consensus sequences. MiTCR, with a Q25 quality threshold and the strictest error-elimination algorithm, was used for CDR3 identification, clonotype clustering and error correction. A nonparametric unseen species model with Euler transformation was used to estimate a lower bound on total TCR beta diversity. TCRdb handled the public reads itself, with Q25 trimming in fastp and clone calling in MiXCR, and kept productive beta chains. Merged by CDR3 protein, the rows form single entries marked with the most common genes and DNA. These V and J calls derive from TCRdb rather than the authors' analysis. The sample records roughly 500,000 distinct CDR3 sequences, 25% to 30% of which are singletons. In total, the top ten clones hold 15% to 20% of the sample.

Donors were 39 systemically healthy Caucasian individuals from Russia aged about 6 to 100 years. Ten milliliters of peripheral blood were drawn from each donor into EDTA-treated Vacutainer tubes. Ficoll-Paque density-gradient centrifugation was used to isolate PBMCs, with at least 7 million per sample. Trizol reagent was used to extract total RNA from the PBMCs, yielding at least 5 micrograms per sample. Naive CD45RAhigh/CD27high T cell percentages were measured by flow cytometry on a PBMC aliquot from every donor. This clonotype came up a few times. Its recognized antigen is unknown. No quality values exist for individual bases; no much larger clone is one base distant. V is reduced by 3 bases and J by 1 base, leaving a spacing of 18 bases between them. For CDR1 and CDR2, the germline V gene (reference sequence) lists DFQATT and SNEGSKA. Taken from cysteine to phenylalanine, the CDR3 has 16 residues. The retained sequence is limited to the CDR3, 48 bases, with the frame set at the first base.

The sequence was obtained from a woman in her seventies in good health. The chain joins TRBV20-1 to TRBJ1-1; D gene: possibly TRBD1, on 6 matching bases. Sequenced: blood. CDR3 loop: CSARWGPWRANTEAFF. The DNA sequence is given as TGCAGTGCTAGGTGGGGGCCATGGAGGGCGAACACTGAAGCTTTCTTT.